The rows below give T cell receptor beta chains drawn from one sample of a study of blood T cell repertoires in COVID-19. The method was immunoSEQ multiplex PCR; TCRdb's version includes in-frame clones alone and lacks a portion of them. The sample consists of around 290,000 clones, around 90% of them appearing once. Sequencing was done on a sample of PBMCs or T cells enriched from blood (not recorded which). The receptors here all came from a woman aged 25-40 years who had recovered from COVID-19. Both conserved end residues are part of each CDR3. A D gene is named only where the DNA matches it firmly. Not every row has a clone size; where given, it reads once, few, many or a size class.

d_gene	v_gene	j_gene	abundance	len	CDR3aa	CDR3nt
.	TRBV7-2	TRBJ2-7	.	14	CASSLVGPGYEQYF	TGTGCCAGCAGCTTAGTGGGTCCAGGCTACGAGCAGTACTTC
TRBD1	TRBV28	TRBJ2-5	.	14	CASSSTGGGGTQYF	TGTGCCAGCAGTTCGACAGGGGGCGGCGGGACCCAGTACTTC
.	TRBV5-4	TRBJ2-7	.	13	CASSAPGVYEQYF	TGTGCCAGCAGCGCCCCGGGGGTCTACGAGCAGTACTTC
.	TRBV11-2	TRBJ1-6	.	14	CASSSGAGGSPLHF	TGTGCCAGCAGCTCCGGGGCAGGAGGGTCACCCCTCCACTTT
TRBD1	TRBV19	TRBJ2-7	.	14	CASSIRDSSYEQYF	TGTGCCAGTAGTATCCGGGACAGTTCCTACGAGCAGTACTTC
TRBD2	TRBV6-2/TRBV6-3	TRBJ2-7	.	15	CASSSWTSGTYEQYF	TGTGCCAGCAGTTCCTGGACTAGCGGAACCTACGAGCAGTACTTC
TRBD2	TRBV2	TRBJ2-5	.	16	CASSGASGRAPETQYF	TGTGCCAGCAGTGGGGCCAGCGGGAGGGCGCCGGAGACCCAGTACTTC
TRBD1	TRBV2	TRBJ1-1	few	14	CASPLGTGGTEAFF	TGTGCCAGCCCTTTGGGGACAGGGGGCACTGAAGCTTTCTTT
.	TRBV9	TRBJ1-2	.	16	CASSVSLGLPPYGYTF	TGTGCCAGCAGCGTAAGCCTTGGGCTTCCGCCCTATGGCTACACCTTC
.	TRBV4-3	TRBJ2-3	.	14	CASSEVTTTDTQYF	TGCGCCAGCAGCGAGGTGACTACCACAGATACGCAGTATTTT
.	TRBV7-9	TRBJ1-1	.	16	CASSKGMGGLDTEAFF	TGTGCCAGCAGCAAGGGTATGGGGGGGCTTGACACTGAAGCTTTCTTT
.	TRBV6-2/TRBV6-3	TRBJ2-7	once	13	CASSYSISYEQYF	TGTGCCAGCAGTTACTCAATCAGCTACGAGCAGTACTTC
.	TRBV5-1	TRBJ1-4	.	15	CASSLDREPNEKLFF	TGCGCCAGCAGCTTGGACAGGGAACCGAATGAAAAACTGTTTTTT
TRBD2	TRBV5-1	TRBJ2-5	.	14	CASTISGGVETQYF	TGCGCCAGCACCATTAGCGGGGGGGTAGAGACCCAGTACTTC
.	TRBV19	TRBJ1-5	once	15	CASSMDLGGNQPQHF	TGTGCCAGTAGTATGGACCTCGGGGGAAATCAGCCCCAGCATTTT